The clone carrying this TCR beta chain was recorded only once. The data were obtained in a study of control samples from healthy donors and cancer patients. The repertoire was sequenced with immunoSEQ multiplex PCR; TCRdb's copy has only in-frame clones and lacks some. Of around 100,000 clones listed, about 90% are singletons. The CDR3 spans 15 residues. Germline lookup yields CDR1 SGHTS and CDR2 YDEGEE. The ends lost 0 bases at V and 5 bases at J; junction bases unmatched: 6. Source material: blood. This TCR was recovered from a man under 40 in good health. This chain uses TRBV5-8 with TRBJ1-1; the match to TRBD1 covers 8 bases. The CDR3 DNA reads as TGTGCCAGCAGCTTGGTTCAGGGGGCAGGGACTGAAGCTTTCTTT. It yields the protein CASSLVQGAGTEAFF.